Listed below are T cell receptor beta chains from one sample, sequenced in a study of OX40 agonist ivuxolimab in advanced cancers. TCRdb keeps only in-frame clones here, not all; method: immunoSEQ multiplex PCR. Seen here are roughly 57,000 clones, nearly 80% observed once, and the top ten hold around 2.3%. The specimen comprised CD4+ or CD8+ T cells sorted from blood, sampled in a trial of the OX40 agonist ivuxolimab. The receptors here all came from an adult with an advanced solid tumor such as melanoma, head and neck, liver or kidney cancer. Both conserved end residues are part of each CDR3. Fields, in order: V gene, J gene, clone size, D gene, CDR3 protein, CDR3 DNA. D genes are given only for firm matches. Expanded clones are given a class, and other clones once, few, many or no size at all.

V: TRBV18; J: TRBJ2-7; size: NA; D: NA; CDR3: CASSGGAQAYEQYF; DNA: TGTGCCAGCTCAGGTGGCGCCCAAGCCTACGAGCAGTACTTC
V: TRBV29-1; J: TRBJ2-3; size: few; D: NA; CDR3: CSVHRDTDTQYF; DNA: TGCAGCGTCCACAGGGACACAGATACGCAGTATTTT
V: TRBV28; J: TRBJ1-1; size: NA; D: NA; CDR3: CASSIRGDLLGDTEAFF; DNA: TGTGCCAGCAGTATAAGGGGGGACCTCCTAGGGGACACTGAAGCTTTCTTT
V: TRBV5-4; J: TRBJ2-1; size: NA; D: TRBD2; CDR3: CASSFLLAVNEQFF; DNA: TGTGCCAGCAGCTTTCTGCTAGCGGTGAATGAGCAGTTCTTC
V: TRBV25-1; J: TRBJ1-5; size: NA; D: TRBD1; CDR3: CASSETGGLGQPQHF; DNA: TGTGCCAGCAGTGAAACAGGGGGCCTCGGTCAGCCCCAGCATTTT
V: TRBV29-1; J: TRBJ1-2; size: few; D: NA; CDR3: CSVDRGNKNYGYTF; DNA: TGCAGCGTTGACAGGGGAAATAAAAACTATGGCTACACCTTC
V: TRBV18; J: TRBJ2-7; size: few; D: TRBD2; CDR3: CASSPRGLAGGTNYEQYF; DNA: TGTGCCAGCTCACCGAGAGGACTAGCGGGAGGGACAAACTACGAGCAGTACTTC
V: TRBV10-2; J: TRBJ1-1; size: NA; D: NA; CDR3: CASSDSGRRNTEAFF; DNA: TGCGCCAGCAGTGATAGCGGGAGGAGAAACACTGAAGCTTTCTTT
V: TRBV28; J: TRBJ1-2; size: NA; D: NA; CDR3: CASSPDRKLIGYTF; DNA: TGTGCCAGCAGTCCCGACAGGAAATTAATCGGCTACACCTTC
V: TRBV7-2; J: TRBJ1-2; size: NA; D: TRBD1; CDR3: CASSPDRVLGYTF; DNA: TGTGCCAGCAGCCCCGACAGGGTGCTGGGCTACACCTTC
V: TRBV4-3; J: TRBJ2-5; size: NA; D: NA; CDR3: CASSRTGSMKETQYF; DNA: TGCGCCAGCAGCCGGACGGGCTCAATGAAAGAGACCCAGTACTTC
V: TRBV7-2; J: TRBJ2-7; size: NA; D: NA; CDR3: CASSLGTTGPYEQYF; DNA: TGTGCCAGCAGCTTAGGGACAACTGGACCCTACGAGCAGTACTTC
V: TRBV5-1; J: TRBJ1-2; size: few; D: NA; CDR3: CASSPQSNSYYGYTF; DNA: TGCGCCAGCAGCCCGCAGTCAAATTCTTACTATGGCTACACCTTC
V: TRBV10-2; J: TRBJ1-1; size: NA; D: TRBD1; CDR3: CATRQGNTEAFF; DNA: TGCGCCACCCGACAGGGGAACACTGAAGCTTTCTTT
V: TRBV6-5; J: TRBJ2-7; size: NA; D: TRBD1; CDR3: CASNDPGQSYEQYF; DNA: TGTGCCAGCAATGACCCGGGACAGAGCTACGAGCAGTACTTC
V: TRBV28; J: TRBJ1-5; size: NA; D: NA; CDR3: CASSFGGNGNQPQHF; DNA: TGTGCCAGCAGTTTCGGGGGGAATGGGAATCAGCCCCAGCATTTT
V: TRBV19; J: TRBJ2-1; size: NA; D: TRBD2; CDR3: CASSRRTSLRDYYNEQFF; DNA: TGTGCCAGTAGCCGTCGGACTAGCCTGAGGGATTACTACAATGAGCAGTTCTTC
V: TRBV27; J: TRBJ2-6; size: NA; D: NA; CDR3: CASSLWDTAFGANVLTF; DNA: TGTGCCAGCAGTTTATGGGACACCGCGTTTGGGGCCAACGTCCTGACTTTC
V: TRBV5-1; J: TRBJ2-1; size: NA; D: NA; CDR3: CASSLRETSPGGFNEQFF; DNA: TGCGCCAGCAGCTTGCGGGAAACCAGCCCTGGGGGGTTCAATGAGCAGTTCTTC
V: TRBV7-2; J: TRBJ1-1; size: few; D: TRBD1; CDR3: CASSVPGGRTEAFF; DNA: TGTGCCAGCAGCGTTCCAGGGGGCAGGACTGAAGCTTTCTTT
V: TRBV18; J: TRBJ1-2; size: NA; D: NA; CDR3: CASSPGQLNGYTF; DNA: TGTGCCAGCTCACCAGGACAGTTAAATGGCTACACCTTC
V: TRBV4-3; J: TRBJ2-2; size: few; D: NA; CDR3: CASSQGFTGELFF; DNA: TGCGCCAGCAGCCAAGGGTTTACCGGGGAGCTGTTTTTT
V: TRBV29-1; J: TRBJ2-1; size: NA; D: NA; CDR3: CSVNVGLQHNEQFF; DNA: TGCAGCGTTAATGTGGGACTCCAACACAATGAGCAGTTCTTC
V: TRBV7-9; J: TRBJ2-6; size: NA; D: NA; CDR3: CASSQGGGANVLTF; DNA: TGTGCCAGCAGCCAAGGTGGTGGGGCCAACGTCCTGACTTTC
V: TRBV6-1; J: TRBJ2-7; size: NA; D: NA; CDR3: CASSGGPGQAKYYEQYF; DNA: TGTGCCAGCAGTGGAGGGCCGGGCCAGGCGAAATACTACGAGCAGTACTTC
V: TRBV11-3; J: TRBJ1-2; size: NA; D: NA; CDR3: CASSSSHYGYTF; DNA: TGTGCCAGCAGCTCCAGCCACTATGGCTACACCTTC
V: TRBV18; J: TRBJ2-1; size: NA; D: TRBD1; CDR3: CASSRTQGAGYNEQFF; DNA: TGTGCCAGCTCACGGACGCAGGGGGCTGGGTACAATGAGCAGTTCTTC
V: TRBV19; J: TRBJ1-2; size: once; D: NA; CDR3: CASSMLGTPYGYTF; DNA: TGTGCCAGTAGTATGCTCGGGACACCTTATGGCTACACCTTC
V: TRBV29-1; J: TRBJ2-5; size: NA; D: NA; CDR3: CSVVGQPRKTQYF; DNA: TGCAGCGTTGTAGGACAGCCTAGAAAGACCCAGTACTTC
V: TRBV15; J: TRBJ1-1; size: few; D: NA; CDR3: CATSPYTNTEAFF; DNA: TGTGCCACCAGCCCATACACGAACACTGAAGCTTTCTTT
V: TRBV10-3; J: TRBJ2-7; size: NA; D: NA; CDR3: CAIRPGPQDPLSLYEQYF; DNA: TGTGCCATCAGGCCCGGTCCTCAGGACCCACTTTCTCTCTACGAGCAGTACTTC
V: TRBV30; J: TRBJ1-5; size: NA; D: TRBD1; CDR3: CAWIEAGQGGGNQPQHF; DNA: TGTGCCTGGATTGAGGCGGGACAGGGCGGAGGTAATCAGCCCCAGCATTTT
V: TRBV15; J: TRBJ2-1; size: few; D: TRBD2; CDR3: CATLEGSGYNEQFF; DNA: TGTGCCACCCTTGAGGGTAGCGGGTACAATGAGCAGTTCTTC